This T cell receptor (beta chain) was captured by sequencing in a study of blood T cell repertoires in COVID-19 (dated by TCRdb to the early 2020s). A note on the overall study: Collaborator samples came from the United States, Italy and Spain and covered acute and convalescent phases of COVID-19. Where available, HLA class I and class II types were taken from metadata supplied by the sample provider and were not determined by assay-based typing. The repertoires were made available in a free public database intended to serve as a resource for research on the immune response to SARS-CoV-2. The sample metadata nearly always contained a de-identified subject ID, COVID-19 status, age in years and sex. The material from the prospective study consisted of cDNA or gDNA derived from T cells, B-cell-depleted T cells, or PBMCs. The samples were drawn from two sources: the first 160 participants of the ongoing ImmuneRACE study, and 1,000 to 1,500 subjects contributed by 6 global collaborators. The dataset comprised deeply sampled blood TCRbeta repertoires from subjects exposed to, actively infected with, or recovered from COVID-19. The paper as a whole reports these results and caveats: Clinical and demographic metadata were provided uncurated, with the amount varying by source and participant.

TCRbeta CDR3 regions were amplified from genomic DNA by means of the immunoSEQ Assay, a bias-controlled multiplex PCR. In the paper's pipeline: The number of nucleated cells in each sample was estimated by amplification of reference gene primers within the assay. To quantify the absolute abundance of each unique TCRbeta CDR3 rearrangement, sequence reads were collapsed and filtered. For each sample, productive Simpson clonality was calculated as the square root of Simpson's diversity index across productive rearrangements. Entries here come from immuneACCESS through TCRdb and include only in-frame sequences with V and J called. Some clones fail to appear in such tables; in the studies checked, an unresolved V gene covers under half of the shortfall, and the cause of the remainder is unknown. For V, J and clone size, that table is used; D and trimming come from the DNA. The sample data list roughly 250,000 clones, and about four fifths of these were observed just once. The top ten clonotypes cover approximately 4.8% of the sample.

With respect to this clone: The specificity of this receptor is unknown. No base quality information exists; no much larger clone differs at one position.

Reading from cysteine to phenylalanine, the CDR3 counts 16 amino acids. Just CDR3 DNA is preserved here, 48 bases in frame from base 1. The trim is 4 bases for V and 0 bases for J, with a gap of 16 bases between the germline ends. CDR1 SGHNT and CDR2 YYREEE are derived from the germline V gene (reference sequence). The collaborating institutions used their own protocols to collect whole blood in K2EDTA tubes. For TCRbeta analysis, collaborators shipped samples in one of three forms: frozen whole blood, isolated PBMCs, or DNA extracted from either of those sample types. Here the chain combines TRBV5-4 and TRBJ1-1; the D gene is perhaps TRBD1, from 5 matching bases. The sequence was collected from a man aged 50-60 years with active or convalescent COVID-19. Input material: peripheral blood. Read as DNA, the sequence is TGTGCCAGCAGCACCTCAGGGTCGAGGATGAACACTGAAGCTTTCTTT. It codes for CASSTSGSRMNTEAFF.